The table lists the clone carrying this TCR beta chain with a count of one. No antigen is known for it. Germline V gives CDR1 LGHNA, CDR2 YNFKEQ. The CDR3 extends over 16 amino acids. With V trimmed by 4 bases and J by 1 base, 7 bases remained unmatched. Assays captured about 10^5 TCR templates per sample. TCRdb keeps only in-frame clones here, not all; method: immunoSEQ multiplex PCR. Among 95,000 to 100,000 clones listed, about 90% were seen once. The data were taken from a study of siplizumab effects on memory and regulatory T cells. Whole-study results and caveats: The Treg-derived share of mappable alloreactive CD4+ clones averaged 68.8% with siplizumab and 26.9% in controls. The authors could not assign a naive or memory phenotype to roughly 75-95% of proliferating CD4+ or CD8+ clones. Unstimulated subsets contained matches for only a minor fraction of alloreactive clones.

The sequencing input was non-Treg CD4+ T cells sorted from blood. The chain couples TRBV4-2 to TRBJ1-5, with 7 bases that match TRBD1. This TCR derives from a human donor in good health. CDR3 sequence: CASSPRAGGSNQPQHF. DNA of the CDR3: TGTGCCAGCAGCCCCCGGGCAGGGGGGAGCAATCAGCCCCAGCATTTT.